This T cell receptor (beta chain) was recorded in a study of T cell repertoires in cytomegalovirus infection. In germline, CDR1 is MGHRA, CDR2 YSYEKL. The V gene lost 1 base and the J gene lost 4 bases, with 14 bases spanning the gap. The CDR3 is 17 residues long. General observations from the study: HLA-C-restricted TCR beta clonotypes specific for CMV led the ex vivo response. Carriers of CMV plus the relevant HLA were identified by cumulative public TCR beta family frequency.

This clonotype was found a few times. Its antigen is undetermined. TCRdb fed the reads into MiXCR, producing one record per CDR3 protein. The sample comprises about 310,000 distinct CDR3 sequences, 15% to 20% of which are singletons, and around 12% rests with the top ten. The V and J genes are TRBV4-1 and TRBJ2-6; possibly TRBD1 for D (5 bases). The sequencing sample was made of PBMCs. The receptor's source is a human donor in good health (CMV status not recorded). Some clones in this sample may be carry-over from other donors' samples. The CDR3 DNA sequence: TGCGCCAGCAGCCAAGGCTTTACAGGTTACGGGGCCAACGTCCTGACTTTC. It codes for CASSQGFTGYGANVLTF.